This T cell receptor beta chain was identified during a study of blood T cells in healthy people across ages. Background on the study: Template-switching capture recovered about one barcoded beta molecule per two T cells.

The donors, aged about 6 to 100, were healthy Caucasians from Russia. Next came a second PCR, run for about 7 to 12 cycles, which used a sample-barcoded 5' primer along with a J-beta primer mix. TCRdb re-called the 5' RACE reads with MiXCR, one entry per CDR3 protein. Of 600,000 to 1,000,000 distinct CDR3 sequences listed, approximately 25% are singletons. CDR1 and CDR2 from the germline V gene are MGHRA and YSYEKL. The ends were cut back, 0 bases at V and 5 bases at J, with 16 bases in the middle. CDR3 length: 17 residues. This clonotype was counted between two and nine times. These data also formed part of another study, on T cells of mothers and their children. This second study says: Six children and their three healthy Caucasian mothers were the donors. A primer called M1S, used in the second PCR, added sample barcodes and 2-4 random nucleotides.

Sequencing was performed on blood. V is TRBV4-1 and J is TRBJ2-2, with a possible D match to TRBD1 (5 bases). This TCR was recovered from a boy aged 5-17 years in good health. The CDR3 DNA sequence: TGCGCCAGCAGCCAAGATCTTCCAGGGCTGAGGACCGGGGAGCTGTTTTTT. It specifies CASSQDLPGLRTGELFF.